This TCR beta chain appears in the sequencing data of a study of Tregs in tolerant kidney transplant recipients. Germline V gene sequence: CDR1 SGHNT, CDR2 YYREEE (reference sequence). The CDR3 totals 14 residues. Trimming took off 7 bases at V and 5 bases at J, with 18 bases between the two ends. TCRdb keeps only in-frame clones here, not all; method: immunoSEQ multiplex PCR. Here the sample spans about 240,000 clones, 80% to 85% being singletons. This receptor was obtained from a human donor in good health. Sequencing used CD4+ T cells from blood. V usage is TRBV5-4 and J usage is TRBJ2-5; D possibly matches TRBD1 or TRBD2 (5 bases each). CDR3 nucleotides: TGTGCCAGCGCCCTCGGGACCCCCGGGGAGACCCAGTACTTC. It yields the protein CASALGTPGETQYF.